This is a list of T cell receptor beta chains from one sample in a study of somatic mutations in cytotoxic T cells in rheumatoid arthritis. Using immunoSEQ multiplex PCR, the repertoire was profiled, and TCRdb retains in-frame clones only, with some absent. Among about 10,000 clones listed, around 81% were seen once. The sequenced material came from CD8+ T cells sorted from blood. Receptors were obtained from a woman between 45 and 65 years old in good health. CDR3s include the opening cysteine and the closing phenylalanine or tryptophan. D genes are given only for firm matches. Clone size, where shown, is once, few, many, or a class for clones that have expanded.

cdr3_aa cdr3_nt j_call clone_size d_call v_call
CASRPRLGLTNEKLFF TGTGCCAGCAGGCCCCGTTTGGGGCTCACTAATGAAAAACTGTTTTTT TRBJ1-4 NA NA TRBV27
CASSQEKTLDEKLFF TGCGCCAGCAGCCAAGAAAAGACTCTCGATGAAAAACTGTTTTTT TRBJ1-4 few NA TRBV4-1
CASSLYGDNQETQYF TGTGCCAGCAGTTTATATGGAGATAACCAAGAGACCCAGTACTTC TRBJ2-5 NA NA TRBV28
CASSARTGNEKLFF TGTGCCAGTAGTGCCCGGACAGGGAATGAAAAACTGTTTTTT TRBJ1-4 NA TRBD1 TRBV19
CASSLGATYEQYF TGTGCCAGCAGCTTAGGGGCAACATACGAGCAGTACTTC TRBJ2-7 NA NA TRBV7-2
CASSEGGRPYEQYF TGCGCCAGCAGTGAAGGAGGTCGACCCTACGAGCAGTACTTC TRBJ2-7 NA NA TRBV10-2
CASGRTGTSYNEQFF TGTGCCAGCGGCCGTACAGGGACCTCCTACAATGAGCAGTTCTTC TRBJ2-1 NA NA TRBV19
CAISEGGLAGLETQYF TGTGCCATCAGTGAGGGGGGACTAGCGGGACTAGAGACCCAGTACTTC TRBJ2-5 NA TRBD2 TRBV10-3
CASSLGMGGTYEQYF TGCGCCAGCAGCTTGGGGATGGGAGGGACCTACGAGCAGTACTTC TRBJ2-7 few TRBD2 TRBV5-1
CASSFTGGAGAEAFF TGTGCCAGCAGCTTCACAGGGGGCGCAGGGGCTGAAGCTTTCTTT TRBJ1-1 NA TRBD1 TRBV7-9
CASSGGSGDVDTQYF TGTGCCAGCAGCGGTGGGAGCGGGGATGTAGATACGCAGTATTTT TRBJ2-3 NA TRBD2 TRBV9
CASSIGGRGTGELFF TGTGCCAGTAGTATTGGCGGGAGGGGGACCGGGGAGCTGTTTTTT TRBJ2-2 NA TRBD2 TRBV19